This TCR beta chain was sequenced during a study of shared clonotypes between healthy human individuals. Here immunoSEQ multiplex PCR was the method, and the copy in TCRdb shows in-frame clones only, minus some. Altogether over a million clones are present, approximately 68% being singletons, with the ten largest covering approximately 1.5%. Among the donors, all were Caucasian adults who lived in Nashville, Tennessee. From germline, CDR1 is SGHTA and CDR2 FQGNSA. V lost 5 bases and J lost 8, with 12 bases in between. The CDR3 covers 13 residues. The V gene is TRBV7-2, the J gene TRBJ1-4; maybe TRBD1 (6 bases). Sequencing used memory CD4+ T cells sorted from blood. Indicated subset: CD45RA-negative fraction. This clonotype was obtained from a man between 18 and 35 years old in good health. The chain's CDR3 is CASSTDRREKLFF. The CDR3 DNA sequence: TGTGCCAGCAGCACCGACAGGCGCGAAAAACTGTTTTTT.